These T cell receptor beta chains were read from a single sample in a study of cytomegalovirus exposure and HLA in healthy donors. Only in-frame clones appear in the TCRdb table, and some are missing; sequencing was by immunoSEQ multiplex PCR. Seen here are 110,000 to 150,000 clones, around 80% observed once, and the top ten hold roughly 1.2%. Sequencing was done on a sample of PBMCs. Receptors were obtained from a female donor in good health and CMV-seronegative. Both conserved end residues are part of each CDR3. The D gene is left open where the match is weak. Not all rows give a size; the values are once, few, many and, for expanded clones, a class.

TGCAGCGTTGCCAGGCTGAGCTCCTACAATGAGCAGTTCTTC CSVARLSSYNEQFF TRBV29-1 few - TRBJ2-1
TGCAGCGCCCTAACAGACGGCAGGGGGTCAGGCACTGAAGCTTTCTTT CSALTDGRGSGTEAFF TRBV29-1 - TRBD1 TRBJ1-1
TGCGCCAGCGCTGCCGGGACAGCCCAAGACTACGAGCAGTACTTC CASAAGTAQDYEQYF TRBV5-1 - TRBD1 TRBJ2-7
TGTGCCACCAGCAGAGATCGGGGGGCCAGCAATCAGCCCCAGCATTTT CATSRDRGASNQPQHF TRBV15 - - TRBJ1-5
TGTGCCAGCTCACCCGGGACAGATGAAGCTTTCTTT CASSPGTDEAFF TRBV18 once TRBD1 TRBJ1-1
TGTGCCAGCAGTGACAGTCCCATGAACACTGAAGCTTTCTTT CASSDSPMNTEAFF TRBV6-1 few - TRBJ1-1
TGCGCCAGCAGCCAACAGGGTAATCTCTACAATGAGCAGTTCTTC CASSQQGNLYNEQFF TRBV4-1 - - TRBJ2-1
TGTGCCGCTCTGGGACAGATTAATGAAAAACTGTTTTTT CAALGQINEKLFF TRBV2 - TRBD1 TRBJ1-4
TGTGCCAGCAAACTCAGGACAGGGGATAATCAAGAGACCCAGTACTTC CASKLRTGDNQETQYF TRBV2 few TRBD1 TRBJ2-5
TGTGCCAGCAGTTTTTCGGGGGGAAGAGAGACCCAGTACTTC CASSFSGGRETQYF TRBV6-5 - TRBD2 TRBJ2-5
TGTGCCAGCAGTCCCCGGACAGGGAGGAACACTGAAGCTTTCTTT CASSPRTGRNTEAFF TRBV28 few TRBD1 TRBJ1-1
TGTGCCAGCAGTGGGAGCCACTCCGGGGAGCTGTTTTTT CASSGSHSGELFF TRBV25-1 - - TRBJ2-2
TGTGCCAGCAGTTTAGGGGGGGTCACCGGGGAGCTGTTTTTT CASSLGGVTGELFF TRBV27 - TRBD2 TRBJ2-2
TGTGCCAGCAGCTTAGGTGGAGCGGGAGGGCCATCAGAGACCCAGTACTTC CASSLGGAGGPSETQYF TRBV7-8 - TRBD2 TRBJ2-5
TGTGCCAGCACTACTAGGGCCCTCCGGAGTGGCTACACCTTC CASTTRALRSGYTF TRBV28 - - TRBJ1-2
TGTGCCAGCAGTTTAGATTGGTCAGACAATCAGCCCCAGCATTTT CASSLDWSDNQPQHF TRBV27 - - TRBJ1-5
TGCGCCAGCAGCCAAGAGCGGGACTTTATGTACGAGCAGTACTTC CASSQERDFMYEQYF TRBV4-1 - - TRBJ2-7
TGCGCCAGCAGCGCTGGACAGGGCCATTTGATCTACGAGCAGTACTTC CASSAGQGHLIYEQYF TRBV5-1 few TRBD1 TRBJ2-7
TGTGCCAGCAGTCCCCGGGACAGGGGACGCGGCTACACCTTC CASSPRDRGRGYTF TRBV27 - TRBD1 TRBJ1-2
TGTGCCAGCAGGTCATCTACAGGGGGCAATCAGCCCCAGCATTTT CASRSSTGGNQPQHF TRBV5-8 - TRBD1 TRBJ1-5
TGTGCCACCCTAGACAGGGCCCAAACCTACGAGCAGTACTTC CATLDRAQTYEQYF TRBV2 - TRBD1 TRBJ2-7
TGTGCCAGCAGTGAACGGGAGCACAATGAGCAGTTCTTC CASSEREHNEQFF TRBV6-1 - - TRBJ2-1
TGTGCCAGTAGTCTAACCCTGGGCGAGGGAAATCAGCCCCAGCATTTT CASSLTLGEGNQPQHF TRBV19 - - TRBJ1-5
TGTGCCAGCAAGCAGGGGATGAACACTGAAGCTTTCTTT CASKQGMNTEAFF TRBV6-1 - - TRBJ1-1
TGTGCCAGAAGCTCGATCCTACTAGCGGGAGGGCTTACTGCAGATACGCAGTATTTT CARSSILLAGGLTADTQYF TRBV5-3 - TRBD2 TRBJ2-3
TGTGCCAGCAGCTCAATGACTAGCGGGAGGGCCAAGGTCTTCTACGAGCAGTACTTC CASSSMTSGRAKVFYEQYF TRBV7-9 - TRBD2 TRBJ2-7
TGCGCCAGCCTCCTGGGGAGGGAGCAGTTCTTC CASLLGREQFF TRBV5-1 once - TRBJ2-1
TGTGCCAGTAGCCGGACTAGCGGGAGGGCCAACATTCAGTACTTC CASSRTSGRANIQYF TRBV19 - TRBD2 TRBJ2-4
TGTGCCAGCAGCTTGGACAACACAGATACGCAGTATTTT CASSLDNTDTQYF TRBV7-2 - - TRBJ2-3
TGTGCCAGCTCACTCTTGGCGGGAGAAGAGACCCAGTACTTC CASSLLAGEETQYF TRBV18 - TRBD2 TRBJ2-5
TGTGCCAGCAGAAAAACACAGGGAGAGACCCAGTACTTC CASRKTQGETQYF TRBV27 - - TRBJ2-5
TGCGCCAGCCACCGACCCGGGACAGTTGCTGGCTACACCTTC CASHRPGTVAGYTF TRBV4-1 few TRBD1 TRBJ1-2
TGCGCCAGCAGTGAGGGGACAGCCGAAAAACTGTTTTTT CASSEGTAEKLFF TRBV10-2 - TRBD1 TRBJ1-4
TGTGCCAGCAGTTTACCTAGCTCCCTCCAAGAGACCCAGTACTTC CASSLPSSLQETQYF TRBV28 - - TRBJ2-5
TGTGCCAGCAGCCCTCCGGGACTAGCGGTACAAGAGACCCAGTACTTC CASSPPGLAVQETQYF TRBV27 - TRBD2 TRBJ2-5
TGCAGCGTTCCCGGACTAGCGGGATCCCGATCCTACAATGAGCAGTTCTTC CSVPGLAGSRSYNEQFF TRBV29-1 - TRBD2 TRBJ2-1
TGCGCCAGCAGCTTGCCAAACCGGACAGGGCGGACTGAAGCTTTCTTT CASSLPNRTGRTEAFF TRBV5-1 - TRBD1 TRBJ1-1
TGTGCCATCAGTCCTGGACAGGGGGGAGTCTACGAGCAGTACTTC CAISPGQGGVYEQYF TRBV10-3 - TRBD1 TRBJ2-7
TGTGCCACCAGAGAGGAGACTAGCGGGAGGGCCGTTCAACTCTTC CATREETSGRAVQLF TRBV15 - TRBD2 TRBJ2-1